This TCR beta chain emerged from a study of blood T cell repertoires in COVID-19. Authors' methods: Estimates of nucleated cell counts were drawn from the amplification of reference gene primers. The repertoire was sequenced with immunoSEQ multiplex PCR; TCRdb's copy has only in-frame clones and lacks some. The D gene and trimming were derived from the DNA, and the V and J assignments and clone size from that table. The data show some 99,000 clones, about 80% seen once. Trimming removed 1 base from V and 5 bases from J, with 8 bases in between. The germline V gene encodes CDR1 LGHDT and CDR2 YNNKEL (reference sequence). CDR3 size: 13 residues.

The sequence derives from a woman aged 45-65 years with acute or convalescent COVID-19. The rearrangement uses TRBV3-1 (or the pseudogene TRBV3-2) and TRBJ1-2; D is perhaps TRBD1 (5 bases). The sample was peripheral blood. The DNA of the CDR3 is TGTGCCAGCAGCCAAGCTCAGGGATATGGCTACACCTTC. As protein: CASSQAQGYGYTF.